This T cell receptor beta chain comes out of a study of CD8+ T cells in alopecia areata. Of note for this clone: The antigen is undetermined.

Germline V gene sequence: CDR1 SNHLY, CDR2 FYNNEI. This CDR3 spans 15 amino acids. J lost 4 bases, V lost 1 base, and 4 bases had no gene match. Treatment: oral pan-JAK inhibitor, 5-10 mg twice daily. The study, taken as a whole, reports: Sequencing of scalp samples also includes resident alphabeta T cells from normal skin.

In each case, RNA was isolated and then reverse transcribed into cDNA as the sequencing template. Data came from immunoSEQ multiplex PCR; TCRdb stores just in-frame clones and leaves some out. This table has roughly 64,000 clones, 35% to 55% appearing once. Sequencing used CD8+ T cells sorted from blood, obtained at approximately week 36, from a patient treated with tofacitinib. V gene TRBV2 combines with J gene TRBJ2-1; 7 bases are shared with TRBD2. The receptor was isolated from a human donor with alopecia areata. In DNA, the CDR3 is TGTGCCAGCAGTGAAGAACTAGCGACATACAATGAGCAGTTCTTC. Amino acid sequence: CASSEELATYNEQFF.